This T cell receptor beta chain was observed in a study of T cells in Graves' hyperthyroidism and ophthalmopathy. On the study more broadly: Peripheral blood was acquired at first diagnosis, ahead of any therapy whatsoever.

Diagnoses were made from clinical symptoms, serum measures (thyroxine and TRAb), thyroid ultrasound and orbital computed tomography. The length of the CDR3 is 13 residues. Looked up from germline, CDR1 is SEHNR and CDR2 is FQNEAQ (reference sequence). Trimming stripped 1 base from V and 8 bases from J, with 11 bases between. It was RNA transcripts that yielded the amplified TCR beta CDR3 regions. A first-round RT-PCR of the TCR CDR3 used the HTBI primer set. A single record per CDR3 protein comes from TCRdb applying MiXCR to the multiplex PCR reads. Of around 700,000 distinct CDR3 sequences listed, about 19% were seen once; the top ten hold about a sixth. This clonotype was detected a few times. What it recognizes is unknown. Study conclusions and caveats: Appearing also in blood were most of the thyroid clonotypes expanded above 0.001. Before onset, by a median of 6.5 months, the model predicted ophthalmopathy.

The V and J genes are TRBV7-9 and TRBJ1-2; D gene uncertain. Sequenced sample: blood. This clonotype was sampled from a woman aged 45 to 65 with Graves' hyperthyroidism that later progressed to Graves' ophthalmopathy. CDR3 nucleotide sequence: TGTGCCAGCAGCTTAGTGGACGGAGGCGGCTACACCTTC. Encoded protein: CASSLVDGGGYTF.